This is a list of T cell receptor beta chains from one sample in a study of blood T cells in healthy people across ages. TCRdb reprocessed the 5' RACE reads via MiXCR and lists one record per CDR3 protein. The data contain approximately 800,000 distinct CDR3 sequences, approximately 53% of them seen just once; the ten biggest clones take up 41%. The material sequenced was blood. Source of these receptors: a man older than 75 in good health. The CDR3 runs from the conserved cysteine through the conserved F or W. Fields, in order: D gene, J gene, clone size, V gene, CDR3 DNA, CDR3 protein. D genes are given only for firm matches. Clone size is stated in some rows and not others, as once, few, many or a class when expanded.

NA	TRBJ1-2	NA	TRBV29-1	TGCAGCGTTGAACCGGGGGGAGGTGGCTACACCTTC	CSVEPGGGGYTF
NA	TRBJ2-7	NA	TRBV7-2	TGTGCCAGCAGCTTAGGGCTTGGGACACATTTTGACGAGCAGTACTTC	CASSLGLGTHFDEQYF
NA	TRBJ2-5	NA	TRBV16	TGTGCCAGCAGCCACGTCGAGGAGACCCAGTACTTC	CASSHVEETQYF
NA	TRBJ1-2	NA	TRBV18	TGTGCCAGCTCACCACAGGGTACAGCTAACTATGGCTACACCTTC	CASSPQGTANYGYTF
NA	TRBJ2-1	NA	TRBV24-1	TGTGCCACCAGTGATTTTCCGGGCAATGAGCAGTTCTTC	CATSDFPGNEQFF
NA	TRBJ2-6	NA	TRBV5-6	TGTGCCAGCAGCTTGCTTGCGGGGCCCGCCCCCTCTGGGGCCAACGTCCTGACTTTC	CASSLLAGPAPSGANVLTF
TRBD2	TRBJ2-7	NA	TRBV25-1	TGTGCCAGCAGTGTCCCGGGACTAGGGCTACAGTACTTC	CASSVPGLGLQYF
NA	TRBJ2-5	NA	TRBV12-3/TRBV12-4	TGTGCCAGCAGTTTTGTCTCAGTAATCCAAGAGACCCAGTACTTC	CASSFVSVIQETQYF
TRBD1	TRBJ2-5	NA	TRBV4-1	TGCGCCAGCAGCTTGACCGGGACAGGGGGGCAAGAGACCCAGTACTTC	CASSLTGTGGQETQYF
NA	TRBJ2-3	many	TRBV7-8	TGTGCCAGCAGCTTAGCCCGGCAGCACAGATACGCGTATTTT	CASSLARQHRYAYF
NA	TRBJ2-4	NA	TRBV5-6	TGTGCCAGCAGCGACCCCAGGGGCAAAAACATTCAGTACTTC	CASSDPRGKNIQYF
NA	TRBJ2-7	NA	TRBV27	TGTGCCAGCCGGTCGGGGTGGTACGAGCAGTACTTC	CASRSGWYEQYF
TRBD1	TRBJ1-1	few	TRBV9	TGTGCCAGCAGCGGGAGCTACAGGGGAACTGAAGCTTTCTTT	CASSGSYRGTEAFF
TRBD1	TRBJ1-6	NA	TRBV15	TGTGCCACCAGCCGGGGACAGGGAGACTCACCCCTCCACTTT	CATSRGQGDSPLHF
TRBD1	TRBJ2-1	NA	TRBV25-1	TGTGCCAGCAGTGAATATGGGGGGACAGGTTTTTACAATGAGCAGTTCTTC	CASSEYGGTGFYNEQFF
NA	TRBJ1-1	NA	TRBV27	TGTGCCAGCAGTTGGGGGGCGGACACTGAAGCTTTCTTT	CASSWGADTEAFF
TRBD2	TRBJ2-5	few	TRBV7-2	TGTGCCAGCAGCTTAGCAGGACGGGGGGGAGAGACCCAGTACTTC	CASSLAGRGGETQYF
NA	TRBJ2-5	NA	TRBV7-9	TGTGCCAGCAGCTTAAGTGAAGAGCTCCAAGAGACCCAGTACTTC	CASSLSEELQETQYF
TRBD2	TRBJ2-5	NA	TRBV14	TGTGCCAGCAGCCAAGGGCTAGCGGATCCACTAGAGACCCAGTACTTC	CASSQGLADPLETQYF
NA	TRBJ2-3	NA	TRBV9	TGTGCCAGCAGCGTAGATGTCGCAGATACGCAGTATTTT	CASSVDVADTQYF
TRBD1	TRBJ2-7	few	TRBV6-1	TGTGCCAGCAGGGAGACAGGGCTCTCCCACGAGCAGTACTTC	CASRETGLSHEQYF
TRBD1	TRBJ1-1	few	TRBV29-1	TGCAGCGGTGGGACAGGGGCCCCAAACACTGAAGCTTTCTTT	CSGGTGAPNTEAFF
TRBD2	TRBJ2-1	NA	TRBV12-3/TRBV12-4	TGTGCCAGCGGAGGAACTGCCGGGACTAGCGGGAATGAGCAGTTCTTC	CASGGTAGTSGNEQFF
TRBD1	TRBJ1-2	NA	TRBV6-5	TGTGCCAGCAGTTACCCGACAGTCCGAAAGGAGACGGGACAGGGGGACGGCTACACCTTC	CASSYPTVRKETGQGDGYTF
NA	TRBJ1-5	NA	TRBV20-1	TGCAGTGCTAGGGGAAACGGGCCTAATCAGCCCCAGCATTTT	CSARGNGPNQPQHF
TRBD2	TRBJ2-7	NA	TRBV29-1	TGCAGCGTTGTTTGGGACTATCGAGGCTACGAGCAGTACTTC	CSVVWDYRGYEQYF
NA	TRBJ1-2	few	TRBV29-1	TGCAGCGTTGAGAGTCAGACTTATGGCTACACCTTC	CSVESQTYGYTF
TRBD1	TRBJ1-1	NA	TRBV6-5	TGTGCCAGCAGTCACCAACCTATCGACAGGGTGGACTCTTTGACTGAAGCTTTCTTT	CASSHQPIDRVDSLTEAFF
NA	TRBJ2-7	NA	TRBV5-1	TGCGCCAGCAGCACCACAGGGCCGGTTCATAACGAGCAGTACTTC	CASSTTGPVHNEQYF